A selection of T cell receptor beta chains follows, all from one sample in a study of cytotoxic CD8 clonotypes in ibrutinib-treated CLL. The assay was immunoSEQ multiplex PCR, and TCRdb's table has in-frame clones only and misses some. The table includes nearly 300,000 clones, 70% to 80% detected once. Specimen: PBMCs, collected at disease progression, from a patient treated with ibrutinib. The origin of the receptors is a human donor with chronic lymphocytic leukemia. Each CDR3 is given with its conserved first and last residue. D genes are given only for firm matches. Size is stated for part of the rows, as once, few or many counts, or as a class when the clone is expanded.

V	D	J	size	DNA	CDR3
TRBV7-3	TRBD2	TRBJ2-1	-	TGTGCCAGCAGCCTAGCGGGAGGGCCTATTGATGAGCAGTTCTTC	CASSLAGGPIDEQFF
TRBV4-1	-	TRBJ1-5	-	TGCGCCAGCAGCCAAGAATTTCTGCACCTCAGCAATCAGCCCCAGCATTTT	CASSQEFLHLSNQPQHF
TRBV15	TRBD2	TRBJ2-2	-	TGTGCCACCAGCAGGGGGCGGGGGGCGAACACCGGGGAGCTGTTTTTT	CATSRGRGANTGELFF
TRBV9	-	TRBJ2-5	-	TGTGCCAGCAGCCCCGGGACATCTCGGGAGACCCAGTACTTC	CASSPGTSRETQYF
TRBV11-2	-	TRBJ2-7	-	TGTGCCAGCAGCTTAGCCAGGGGTTCCTACGAGCAGTACTTC	CASSLARGSYEQYF
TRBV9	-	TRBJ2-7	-	TGTGCCAGCAGCAACCGCCCGGGCTCCGAGCAGTACTTC	CASSNRPGSEQYF
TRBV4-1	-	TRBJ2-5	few	TGCGCCAGCAGCCAAGTGGGCCTCCAAGAGACCCAGTACTTC	CASSQVGLQETQYF
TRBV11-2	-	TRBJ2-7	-	TGTGCCAGCAGCCCGCACAACTACGAGCAGTACTTC	CASSPHNYEQYF
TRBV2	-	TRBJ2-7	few	TGTGCCAGCAACAGGGATAATACCTACGAGCAGTACTTC	CASNRDNTYEQYF
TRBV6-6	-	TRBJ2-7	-	TGTGCCAGCAGTTACTCAGGGATCCACGGAGAGCAGTACTTC	CASSYSGIHGEQYF
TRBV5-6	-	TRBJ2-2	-	TGTGCCAGCAGCTTGGGTCAGCGGCGAGGGGGGGAGCTGTTTTTT	CASSLGQRRGGELFF
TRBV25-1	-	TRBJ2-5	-	TGTGCCAGCAGTGAATGGAGGCAGGGGCGGAAAGAGACCCAGTACTTC	CASSEWRQGRKETQYF
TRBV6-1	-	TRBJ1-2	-	TGTGCCAGCAGTGAGACAGGCTTAAGGGGCTACACCTTC	CASSETGLRGYTF
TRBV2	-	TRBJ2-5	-	TGTGCCAGCAAGGGTTCGGCGAGGGAGACCCAGTACTTC	CASKGSARETQYF
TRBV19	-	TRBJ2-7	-	TGTGCCAGTGCCCCCGGGCCTAGCTCCTACGAGCAGTACTTC	CASAPGPSSYEQYF
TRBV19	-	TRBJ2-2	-	TGTGCCAGTAGTACCCTAGCAGCGAACACCGGGGAGCTGTTTTTT	CASSTLAANTGELFF
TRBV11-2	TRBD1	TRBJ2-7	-	TGTGCCAGCAGCTTATGGGTCCCGCTTCAGGGGGTCGAGCAGTACTTC	CASSLWVPLQGVEQYF
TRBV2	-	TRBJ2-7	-	TGTGCCAGCAGTCTTCAGTTTCTGACCTACGAGCAGTACTTC	CASSLQFLTYEQYF
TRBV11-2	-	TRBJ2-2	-	TGTGCCAGCAGCTTTCGGCCCTACACCGGGGAGCTGTTTTTT	CASSFRPYTGELFF
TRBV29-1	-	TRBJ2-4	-	TGCAGCTACACGGACCTAGCCAAAAACATTCAGTACTTC	CSYTDLAKNIQYF
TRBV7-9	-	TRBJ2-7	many	TGTGCCAGCAGCTTCTCGGTGTCCTACGAGCAGTACTTC	CASSFSVSYEQYF
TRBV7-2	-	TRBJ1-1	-	TGTGCCAGCAGCGCCAGGGTGCAGAACACTGAAGCTTTCTTT	CASSARVQNTEAFF
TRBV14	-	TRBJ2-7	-	TGTGCCAGCAGCCAAGTCCTATCGGGCCATTCCTACGAGCAGTACTTC	CASSQVLSGHSYEQYF
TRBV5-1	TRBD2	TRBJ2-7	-	TGCGCCAGCAGCCCCTTTGGGGGAGGGCCCTACGAGCAGTACTTC	CASSPFGGGPYEQYF
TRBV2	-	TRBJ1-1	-	TGTGCCAGCAGCGCAGGGACCCACACTGAAGCTTTCTTT	CASSAGTHTEAFF
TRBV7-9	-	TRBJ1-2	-	TGTGCCAGCAGCTTGGACTATGGCTACACCTTC	CASSLDYGYTF
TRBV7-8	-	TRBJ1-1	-	TGTGCCAGCAGCTTAGGGCACAGGTCCACCACTGAAGCTTTCTTT	CASSLGHRSTTEAFF
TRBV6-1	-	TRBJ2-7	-	TGTGCCACCCAGAGCTCATTCTACGAGCAGTACTTC	CATQSSFYEQYF
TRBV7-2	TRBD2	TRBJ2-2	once	TGTGCCAGCAGCCGTCTAGCGGGAATCGCGAACACCGGGGAGCTGTTTTTT	CASSRLAGIANTGELFF
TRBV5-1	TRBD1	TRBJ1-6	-	TGCGCCAGCAGCGACCGGGACAGGGGGTTAGGCTCACCCCTCCACTTT	CASSDRDRGLGSPLHF
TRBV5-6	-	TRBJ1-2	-	TGTGCCAGCAGCGGCAGGGTTTTTGGCTACACCTTC	CASSGRVFGYTF
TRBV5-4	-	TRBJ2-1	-	TGTGCCAGCAGCTTCAGGGGAGACAATGAGCAGTTCTTC	CASSFRGDNEQFF
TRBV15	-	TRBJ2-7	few	TGTGCCACCGGGGTTGCCTACGAGCAGTACTTC	CATGVAYEQYF
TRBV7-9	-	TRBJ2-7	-	TGTGCCAGCAGCCCTACAGGGCCCTACGAGCAGTACTTC	CASSPTGPYEQYF
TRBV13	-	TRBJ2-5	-	TGTGCCAGCAGCCTCGGTACGTGGGAGACCCAGTACTTC	CASSLGTWETQYF
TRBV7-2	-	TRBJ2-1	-	TGTGCCAGCGGGCACAATGAGCAGTTCTTC	CASGHNEQFF
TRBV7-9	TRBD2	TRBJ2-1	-	TGTGCCAGCAGCTCCCGAACTACTAGCGGAGGTTACAATGAGCAGTTCTTC	CASSSRTTSGGYNEQFF
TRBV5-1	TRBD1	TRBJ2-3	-	TGCGCCAGCAGCAACCGGGACAGGGCCGCAGATACGCAGTATTTT	CASSNRDRAADTQYF
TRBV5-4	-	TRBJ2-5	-	TGTGCCAGCAGCTTGATCACTGCAGAGACCCAGTACTTC	CASSLITAETQYF
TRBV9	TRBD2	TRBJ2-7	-	TGTGCCAGCAGCCGTGGACTAGCGGGATTGTCCTACGAGCAGTACTTC	CASSRGLAGLSYEQYF
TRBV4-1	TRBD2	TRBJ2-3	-	TGCGCCAGCAGCACCCGGACTAGCGGGGGCATGAGGGGTACAGATACGCAGTATTTT	CASSTRTSGGMRGTDTQYF
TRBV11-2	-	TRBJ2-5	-	TGTGCCAGCAGCTTAGCCCCAACAGTAGAGACCCAGTACTTC	CASSLAPTVETQYF
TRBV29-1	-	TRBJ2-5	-	TGCAGCTGCCTCGGGAATCGAGAGACCCAGTACTTC	CSCLGNRETQYF
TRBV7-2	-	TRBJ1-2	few	TGTGCCAGCAGCCAAAGTTATGGCTACACCTTC	CASSQSYGYTF
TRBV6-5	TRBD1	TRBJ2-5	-	TGTGCCAGCAGTTACTCGGCCAGGGGGCAGCAAGAGACCCAGTACTTC	CASSYSARGQQETQYF
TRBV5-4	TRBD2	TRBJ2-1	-	TGTGCCAGCAGCTTGGGCGGGAGCGACAATGAGCAGTTCTTC	CASSLGGSDNEQFF
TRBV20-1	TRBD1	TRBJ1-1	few	TGCAGTGTTGGACAGGGGGCCGAAGCTTTCTTT	CSVGQGAEAFF
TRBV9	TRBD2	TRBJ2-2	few	TGTGCCAGCAGCGTCCGGGACTACAGGAACACCGGGGAGCTGTTTTTT	CASSVRDYRNTGELFF
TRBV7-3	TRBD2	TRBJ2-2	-	TGTGCCAGCAGCTCGGGAGGGATTCTCGGGGAGCTGTTTTTT	CASSSGGILGELFF
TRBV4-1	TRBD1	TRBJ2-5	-	TGCGCCAGCAGCCAAGATCTTAGGGGACAGGGGAGGAGGGAGACCCAGTACTTC	CASSQDLRGQGRRETQYF
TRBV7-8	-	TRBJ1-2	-	TGTGCCAGCAGCTTAGTTGGCCATCGGGGCTACACCTTC	CASSLVGHRGYTF
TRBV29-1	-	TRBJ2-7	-	TGCAGCGTCGCACACGGACTAATCTACGAGCAGTACTTC	CSVAHGLIYEQYF
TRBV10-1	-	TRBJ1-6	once	TGCGCCAGCGGTGCAGACTATAATTCACCCCTCCACTTT	CASGADYNSPLHF
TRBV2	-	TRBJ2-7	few	TGTGCCAGCATCGGGACGGGGAACTACGAGCAGTACTTC	CASIGTGNYEQYF